This T cell receptor beta chain was sequenced during a study of blood T cell repertoires in COVID-19. In the study overall: Material from acute and convalescent COVID-19 was sourced from the United States, Italy and Spain. T cells, B-cell-depleted T cells, or PBMCs supplied cDNA or gDNA.

In the authors' workflow: Amplification from reference gene primers served as the basis for estimated nucleated cell counts. Here immunoSEQ multiplex PCR was the method, and the copy in TCRdb shows in-frame clones only, minus some. The V and J calls and clone size were taken over from that table, and D and trimming were inferred from the DNA. Here the sample spans 200,000 to 250,000 clones, roughly nine tenths being singletons. The Seattle patients joined while their infection was active and were tracked longitudinally afterward. Trimming removed 2 bases from V and 8 bases from J; junction bases left unmatched: 6. This CDR3 comprises 14 residues. Germline lookup yields CDR1 MNHEY and CDR2 SMNVEV (reference sequence).

The clonotype comes from a man between 60 and 75 years old with COVID-19, enrolled during active disease. The gene calls are TRBV27 and TRBJ2-1; 7 nucleotides align to TRBD2. The sample comprised peripheral blood. CDR3 amino acids: CASSLLAASDEQFF. CDR3 nucleotides: TGTGCCAGCAGTTTACTAGCGGCCAGCGATGAGCAGTTCTTC.